The sequence of this T cell receptor beta chain was determined in a study of cytomegalovirus exposure and HLA in healthy donors. Primers: 60 Vbeta forward and 13 Jbeta reverse. Method: immunoSEQ multiplex PCR; TCRdb's copy keeps in-frame clones and lacks some. The table lists about 180,000 clones, more than 75% of them singletons, with 1.5% in the top ten. General observations from the study: A later analysis linked a missense DCLRE1C variant to TCR beta V- and J-gene trimming. A later analysis reported that several of the most significant clusters appeared to be linked to common viral pathogens, among them Epstein-Barr virus. Confirmation was obtained in vitro that a few CMV-associated chains are specific for CMV antigens.

The sample holds one count of this clone. Its antigen is still unknown. The clonotype comes from a middle-aged man in good health and CMV-seronegative. The sample comprised PBMCs.

The CDR3 DNA follows: TGTGCCAGCTTAAACAGTTTCCAAGAGACCCAGTACTTC. This codes for CASLNSFQETQYF. The chain carries TRBV18 and TRBJ2-5; D unresolved. V was cut by 7 bases and J by 1 base, with 10 bases left in between. Germline CDR1 KGHSH, CDR2 LQKENI. This CDR3 region has 13 residues.